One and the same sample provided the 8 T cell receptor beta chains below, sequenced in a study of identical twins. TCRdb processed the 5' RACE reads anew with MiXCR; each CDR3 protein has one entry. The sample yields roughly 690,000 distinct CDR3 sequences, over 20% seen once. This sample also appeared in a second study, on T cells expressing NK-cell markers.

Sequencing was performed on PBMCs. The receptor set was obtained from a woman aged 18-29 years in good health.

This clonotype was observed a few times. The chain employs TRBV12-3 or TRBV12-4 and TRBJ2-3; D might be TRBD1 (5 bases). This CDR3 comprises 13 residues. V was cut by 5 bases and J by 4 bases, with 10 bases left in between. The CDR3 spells CASSPGNSDTQYF. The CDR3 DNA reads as TGTGCCAGCAGTCCAGGGAACTCAGATACGCAGTATTTT.

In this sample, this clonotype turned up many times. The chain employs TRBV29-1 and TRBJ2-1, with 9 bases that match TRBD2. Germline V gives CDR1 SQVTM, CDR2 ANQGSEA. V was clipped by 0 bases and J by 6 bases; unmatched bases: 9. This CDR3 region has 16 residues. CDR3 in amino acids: CSVEDSASGKINEQFF. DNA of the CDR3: TGCAGCGTTGAAGATAGTGCTAGCGGGAAAATCAATGAGCAGTTCTTC.

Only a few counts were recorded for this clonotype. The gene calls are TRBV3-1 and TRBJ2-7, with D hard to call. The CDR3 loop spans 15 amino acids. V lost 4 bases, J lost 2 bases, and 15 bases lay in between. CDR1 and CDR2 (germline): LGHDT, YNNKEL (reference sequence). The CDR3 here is CASSRIWSQTYEQYF. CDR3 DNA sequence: TGTGCCAGCAGCCGAATTTGGTCTCAAACCTACGAGCAGTACTTC.

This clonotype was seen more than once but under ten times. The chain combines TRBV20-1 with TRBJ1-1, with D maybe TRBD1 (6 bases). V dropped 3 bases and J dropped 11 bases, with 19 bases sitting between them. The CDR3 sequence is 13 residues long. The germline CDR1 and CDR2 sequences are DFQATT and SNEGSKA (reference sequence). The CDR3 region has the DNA TGCAGTGCTAGCAGGGGTGGACGTAGGGCGGCTTTCTTT. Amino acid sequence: CSASRGGRRAAFF.

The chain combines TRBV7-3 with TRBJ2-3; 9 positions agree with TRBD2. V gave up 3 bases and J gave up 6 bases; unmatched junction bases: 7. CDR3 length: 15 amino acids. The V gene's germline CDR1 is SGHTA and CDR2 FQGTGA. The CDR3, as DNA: TGTGCCAGCAGCTTGGCGGGGGGGCCATTTGATACGCAGTATTTT. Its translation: CASSLAGGPFDTQYF.

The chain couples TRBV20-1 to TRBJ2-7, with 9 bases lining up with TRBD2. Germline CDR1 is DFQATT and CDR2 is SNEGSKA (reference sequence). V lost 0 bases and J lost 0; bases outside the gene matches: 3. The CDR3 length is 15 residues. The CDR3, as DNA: TGCAGTGCTAGAGATCGTAGCGGGGGCTCCTACGAGCAGTACTTC. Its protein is CSARDRSGGSYEQYF.

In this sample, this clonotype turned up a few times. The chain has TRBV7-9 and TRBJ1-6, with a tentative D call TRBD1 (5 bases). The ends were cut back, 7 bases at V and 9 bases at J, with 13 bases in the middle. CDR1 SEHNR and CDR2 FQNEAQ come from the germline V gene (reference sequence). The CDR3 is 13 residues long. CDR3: CASMSQGGSPLHF. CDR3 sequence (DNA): TGTGCCAGCATGAGCCAGGGAGGTTCACCCCTCCACTTT.

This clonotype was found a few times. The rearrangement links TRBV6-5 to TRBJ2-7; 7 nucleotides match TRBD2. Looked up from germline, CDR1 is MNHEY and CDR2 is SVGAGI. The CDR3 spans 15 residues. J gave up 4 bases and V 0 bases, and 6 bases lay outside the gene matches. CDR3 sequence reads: CASSYSGGSPYEQYF. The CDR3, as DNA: TGTGCCAGCAGTTACTCGGGCGGGAGCCCTTACGAGCAGTACTTC.